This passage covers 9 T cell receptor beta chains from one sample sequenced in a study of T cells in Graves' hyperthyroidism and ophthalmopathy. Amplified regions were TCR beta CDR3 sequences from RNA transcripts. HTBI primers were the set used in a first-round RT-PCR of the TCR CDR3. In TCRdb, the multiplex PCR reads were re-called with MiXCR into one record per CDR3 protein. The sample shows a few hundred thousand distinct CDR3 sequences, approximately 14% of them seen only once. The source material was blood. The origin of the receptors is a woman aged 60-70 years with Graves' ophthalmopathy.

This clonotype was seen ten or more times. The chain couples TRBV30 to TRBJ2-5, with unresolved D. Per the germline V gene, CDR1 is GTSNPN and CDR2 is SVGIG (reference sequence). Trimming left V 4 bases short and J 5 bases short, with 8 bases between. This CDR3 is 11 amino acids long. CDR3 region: CAWMEMETQYF. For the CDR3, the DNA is TGTGCCTGGATGGAGATGGAGACCCAGTACTTC.

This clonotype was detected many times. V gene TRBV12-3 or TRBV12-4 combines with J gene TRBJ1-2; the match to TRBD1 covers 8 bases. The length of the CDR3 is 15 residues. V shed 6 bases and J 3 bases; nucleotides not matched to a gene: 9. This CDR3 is CASRTWTGTHYGYTF. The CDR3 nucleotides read TGTGCCAGCAGAACTTGGACAGGGACCCACTATGGCTACACCTTC.

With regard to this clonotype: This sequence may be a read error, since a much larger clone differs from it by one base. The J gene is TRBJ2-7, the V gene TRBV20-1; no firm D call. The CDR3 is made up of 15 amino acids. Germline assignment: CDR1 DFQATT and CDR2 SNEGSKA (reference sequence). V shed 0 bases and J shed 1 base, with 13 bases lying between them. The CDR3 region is CSARDGPERSYEQYF. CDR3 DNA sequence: TGCAGTGCTAGAGATGGGCCAGAAAGATCCTACGAGCAGTACTTC.

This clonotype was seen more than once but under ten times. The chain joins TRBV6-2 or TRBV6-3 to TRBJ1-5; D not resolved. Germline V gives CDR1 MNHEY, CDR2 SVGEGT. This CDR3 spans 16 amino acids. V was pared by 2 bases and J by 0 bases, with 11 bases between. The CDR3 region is CASSYNEEYSNQPQHF. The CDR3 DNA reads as TGTGCCAGCAGTTACAATGAGGAATATAGCAATCAGCCCCAGCATTTT.

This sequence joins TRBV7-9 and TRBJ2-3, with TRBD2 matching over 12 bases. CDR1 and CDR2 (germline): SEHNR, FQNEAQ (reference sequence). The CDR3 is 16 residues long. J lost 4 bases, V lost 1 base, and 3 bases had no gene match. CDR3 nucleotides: TGTGCCAGCAGCTTAGTACTAGCGGGAGGAGCAGATACGCAGTATTTT. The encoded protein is CASSLVLAGGADTQYF.

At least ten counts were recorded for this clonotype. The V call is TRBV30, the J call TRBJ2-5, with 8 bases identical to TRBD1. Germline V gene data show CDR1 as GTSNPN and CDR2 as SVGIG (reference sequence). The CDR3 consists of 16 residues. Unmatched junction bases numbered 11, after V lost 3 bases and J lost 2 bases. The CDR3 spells CAWRSPGTGLQETQYF. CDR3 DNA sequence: TGTGCCTGGAGGAGTCCCGGGACAGGTTTGCAAGAGACCCAGTACTTC.

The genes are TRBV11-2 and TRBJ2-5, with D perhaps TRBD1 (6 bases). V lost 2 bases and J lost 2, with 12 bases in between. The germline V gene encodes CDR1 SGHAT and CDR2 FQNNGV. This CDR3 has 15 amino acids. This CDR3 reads CASSLTGSAQETQYF. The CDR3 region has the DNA TGTGCCAGCAGCTTAACAGGGTCGGCACAAGAGACCCAGTACTTC.

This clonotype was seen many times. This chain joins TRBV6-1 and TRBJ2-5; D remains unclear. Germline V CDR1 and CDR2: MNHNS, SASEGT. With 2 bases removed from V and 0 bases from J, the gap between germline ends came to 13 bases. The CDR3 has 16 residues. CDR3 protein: CASSERRMGYQETQYF. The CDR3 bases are TGTGCCAGCAGTGAACGACGTATGGGTTACCAAGAGACCCAGTACTTC.

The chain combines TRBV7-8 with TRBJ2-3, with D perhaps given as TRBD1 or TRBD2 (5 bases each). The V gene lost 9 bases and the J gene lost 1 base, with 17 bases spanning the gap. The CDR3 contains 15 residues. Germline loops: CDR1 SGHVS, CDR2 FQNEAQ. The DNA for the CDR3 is TGTGCCAGTAGTATAGAGGGGTTTCGCACAGATACGCAGTATTTT. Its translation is CASSIEGFRTDTQYF.